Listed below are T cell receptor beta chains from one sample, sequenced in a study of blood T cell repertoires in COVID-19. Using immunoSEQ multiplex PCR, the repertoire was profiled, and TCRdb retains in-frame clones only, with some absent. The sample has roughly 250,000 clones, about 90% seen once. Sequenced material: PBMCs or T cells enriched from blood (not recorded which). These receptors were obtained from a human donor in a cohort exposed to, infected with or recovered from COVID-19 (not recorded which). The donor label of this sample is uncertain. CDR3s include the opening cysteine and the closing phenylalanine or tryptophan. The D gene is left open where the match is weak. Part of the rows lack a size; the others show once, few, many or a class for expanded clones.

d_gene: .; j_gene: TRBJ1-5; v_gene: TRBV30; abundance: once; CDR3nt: TGTGCCTGGTCCATTGGCCGTCATCAGCCCCAGCATTTT; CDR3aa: CAWSIGRHQPQHF
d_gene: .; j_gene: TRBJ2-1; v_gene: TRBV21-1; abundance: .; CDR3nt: TGTGCCAGCAGCAAAGTGGGGGCTAGCGGGGTAGAGGAGCAGTTCTTC; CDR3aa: CASSKVGASGVEEQFF
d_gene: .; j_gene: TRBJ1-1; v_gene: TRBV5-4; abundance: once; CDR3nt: TGTGCCAGCAGCTCTCGACAGATCCTAAAGAACACTGAAGCTTTCTTT; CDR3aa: CASSSRQILKNTEAFF
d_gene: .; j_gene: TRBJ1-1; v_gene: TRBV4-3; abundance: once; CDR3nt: TGCGCCAGCAGCCAAGATGAACAGGCGGCTTTCTTT; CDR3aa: CASSQDEQAAFF
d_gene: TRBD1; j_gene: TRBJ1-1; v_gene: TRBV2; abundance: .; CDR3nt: TGTGCCAGCAGTGAAGTAGGGACAGGGGCGCGATTGTCTGAAGCTTTCTTT; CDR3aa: CASSEVGTGARLSEAFF
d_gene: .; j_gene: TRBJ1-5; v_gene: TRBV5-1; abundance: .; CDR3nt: TGCGCCAGCACCCTGGAGCCGAATCAGCCCCAGCATTTT; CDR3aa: CASTLEPNQPQHF
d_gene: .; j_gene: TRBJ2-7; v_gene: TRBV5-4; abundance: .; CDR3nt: TGTGCCAGCAGCTTCGGAGTCGCTGAGCAGTACTTC; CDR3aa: CASSFGVAEQYF
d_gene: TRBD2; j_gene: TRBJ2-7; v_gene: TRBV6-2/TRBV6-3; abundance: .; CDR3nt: TGTGCCAGCAGCCCACTAGCGGGGGGATCCTACGAGCAGTACTTC; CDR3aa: CASSPLAGGSYEQYF
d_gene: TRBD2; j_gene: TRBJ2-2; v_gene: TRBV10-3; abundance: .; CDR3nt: TGTGCCATCACTCAAGCGGGATTCACCGGGGAGCTGTTTTTT; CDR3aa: CAITQAGFTGELFF
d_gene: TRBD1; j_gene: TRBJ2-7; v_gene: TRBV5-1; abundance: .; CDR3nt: TGCGCCAGCAGCGCTGGACAGGCGGGCTACGAGCAGTACTTC; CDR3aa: CASSAGQAGYEQYF
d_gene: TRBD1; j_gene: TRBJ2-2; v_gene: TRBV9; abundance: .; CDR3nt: TGTGCCAGCACAAAAGGAACAGGGGCCACCGGGGAGCTGTTTTTT; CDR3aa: CASTKGTGATGELFF
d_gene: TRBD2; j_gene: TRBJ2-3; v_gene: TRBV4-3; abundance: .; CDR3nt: TGCGCCAGCAGCCAAGTCGCGGGGGGGCTGACAGATACGCAGTATTTT; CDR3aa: CASSQVAGGLTDTQYF
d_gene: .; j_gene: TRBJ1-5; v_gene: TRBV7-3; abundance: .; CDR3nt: TGTGCCAGCAGCTCCCAGCAGGGTATGCCCCAGCATTTT; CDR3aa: CASSSQQGMPQHF
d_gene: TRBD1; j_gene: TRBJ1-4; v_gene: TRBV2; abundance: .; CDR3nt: TGTGCCAGCATTTACGGGAGGGACAGACGTAATGAAAAACTGTTTTTT; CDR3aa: CASIYGRDRRNEKLFF
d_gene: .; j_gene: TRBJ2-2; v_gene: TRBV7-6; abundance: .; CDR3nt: TGTGCCAGCAGCTTAGCCGGACACGTCGCCCAGTCGAACACCGGGGAGCTGTTTTTT; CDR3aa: CASSLAGHVAQSNTGELFF
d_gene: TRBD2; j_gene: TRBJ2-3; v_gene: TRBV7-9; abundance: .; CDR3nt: TGTGCCAGCAGATTGACTAGCGACACAGATACGCAGTATTTT; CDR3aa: CASRLTSDTDTQYF
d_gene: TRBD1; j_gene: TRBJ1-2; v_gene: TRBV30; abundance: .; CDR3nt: TGTGCCCAATCCCGGGACAGGGGCGGCTACACCTTC; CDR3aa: CAQSRDRGGYTF
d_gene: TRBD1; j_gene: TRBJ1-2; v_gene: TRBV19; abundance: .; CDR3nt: TGTGCCAGTAGTATCCCGGACAGGGGTAACTATGGCTACACCTTC; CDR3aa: CASSIPDRGNYGYTF